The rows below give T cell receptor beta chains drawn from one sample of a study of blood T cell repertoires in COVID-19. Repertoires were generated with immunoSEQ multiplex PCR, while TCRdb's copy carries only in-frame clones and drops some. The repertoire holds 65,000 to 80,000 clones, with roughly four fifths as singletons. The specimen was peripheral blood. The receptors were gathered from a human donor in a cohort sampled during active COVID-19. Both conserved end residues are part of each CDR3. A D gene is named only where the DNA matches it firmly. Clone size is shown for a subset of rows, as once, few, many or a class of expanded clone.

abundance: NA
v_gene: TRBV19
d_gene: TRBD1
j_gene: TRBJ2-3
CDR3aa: CASSRQTGSTDTQYF
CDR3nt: TGTGCCAGTAGTCGACAGACAGGGAGCACAGATACGCAGTATTTT

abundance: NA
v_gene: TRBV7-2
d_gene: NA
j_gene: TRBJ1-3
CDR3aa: CASSGSRVTGNTIYF
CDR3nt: TGTGCCAGCAGCGGGTCCAGGGTAACAGGAAACACCATATATTTT

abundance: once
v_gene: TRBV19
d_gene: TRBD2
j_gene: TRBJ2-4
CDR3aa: CASSPLAGGIQYF
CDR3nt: TGTGCCAGTAGTCCCCTCGCGGGGGGCATTCAGTACTTC

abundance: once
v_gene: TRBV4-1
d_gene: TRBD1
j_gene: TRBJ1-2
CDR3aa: CASSQDRGTGYTF
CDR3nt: TGCGCCAGCAGCCAGGACAGGGGTACGGGCTACACCTTC

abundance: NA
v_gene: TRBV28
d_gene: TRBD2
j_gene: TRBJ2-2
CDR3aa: CAAARGDTGELFF
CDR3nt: TGTGCCGCTGCGCGGGGGGACACCGGGGAGCTGTTTTTT

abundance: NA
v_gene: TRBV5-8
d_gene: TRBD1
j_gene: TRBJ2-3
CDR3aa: CASKRGQSTDTQYF
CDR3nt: TGTGCCAGCAAAAGGGGACAGTCAACAGATACGCAGTATTTT

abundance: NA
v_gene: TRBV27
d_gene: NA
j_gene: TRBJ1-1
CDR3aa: CASSTGRSTEAFF
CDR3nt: TGTGCCAGCAGTACCGGGAGGAGCACTGAAGCTTTCTTT

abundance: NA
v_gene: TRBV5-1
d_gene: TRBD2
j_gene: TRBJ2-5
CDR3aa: CASRRSLAGGQETQYF
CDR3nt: TGCGCCAGCAGACGATCCCTAGCGGGGGGACAAGAGACCCAGTACTTC

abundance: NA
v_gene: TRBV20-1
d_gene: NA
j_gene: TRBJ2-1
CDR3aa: CSAKGGGEQFF
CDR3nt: TGCAGTGCTAAAGGGGGGGGTGAGCAGTTCTTC

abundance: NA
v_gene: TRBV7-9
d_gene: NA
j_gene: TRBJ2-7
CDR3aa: CASSFPTSGRGRHEQYF
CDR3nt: TGTGCCAGCAGCTTCCCCACCTCGGGCAGGGGCAGACACGAGCAGTACTTC

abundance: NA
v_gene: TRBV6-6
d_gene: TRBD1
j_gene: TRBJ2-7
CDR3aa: CASSYTQTGGGYEQYF
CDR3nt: TGTGCCAGCAGTTACACCCAGACAGGGGGCGGCTACGAGCAGTACTTC

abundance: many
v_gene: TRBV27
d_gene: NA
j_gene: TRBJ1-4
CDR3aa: CASSFGGTNEKLFF
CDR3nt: TGTGCCAGCAGTTTTGGGGGGACTAATGAAAAACTGTTTTTT

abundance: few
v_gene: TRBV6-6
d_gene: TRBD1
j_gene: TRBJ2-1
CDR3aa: CASSQPRGQGDDEQFF
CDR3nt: TGTGCCAGCAGTCAACCCCGTGGACAGGGTGATGATGAGCAGTTCTTC

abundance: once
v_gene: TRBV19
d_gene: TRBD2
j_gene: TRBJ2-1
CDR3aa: CASSALTSDRYNEQFF
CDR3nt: TGTGCCAGTAGTGCCTTGACTAGCGACCGATACAATGAGCAGTTCTTC

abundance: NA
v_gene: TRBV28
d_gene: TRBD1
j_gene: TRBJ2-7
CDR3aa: CASFRQGRSYEQYF
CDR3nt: TGTGCCAGCTTTAGACAGGGGAGATCCTACGAGCAGTACTTC

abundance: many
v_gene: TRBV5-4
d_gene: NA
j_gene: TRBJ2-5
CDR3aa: CASSLDQRKETQYF
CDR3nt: TGTGCCAGCAGCTTGGACCAGCGAAAAGAGACCCAGTACTTC

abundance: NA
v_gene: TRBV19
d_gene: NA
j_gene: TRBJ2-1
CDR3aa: CASSIEDRSYNEQFF
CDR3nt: TGTGCCAGTAGTATAGAAGACAGGTCCTACAATGAGCAGTTCTTC

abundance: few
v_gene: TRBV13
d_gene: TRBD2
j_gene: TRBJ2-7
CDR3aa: CASSYRAGRLDEQYF
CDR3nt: TGTGCCAGCAGCTATCGAGCGGGGCGTTTAGACGAGCAGTACTTC

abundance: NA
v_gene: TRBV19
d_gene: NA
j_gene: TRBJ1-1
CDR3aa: CASSITRGGAGQAFF
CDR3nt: TGTGCCAGTAGTATAACCCGGGGCGGGGCCGGGCAAGCTTTCTTT

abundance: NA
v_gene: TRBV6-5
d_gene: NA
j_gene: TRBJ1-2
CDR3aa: CASSYQGGWGGYTF
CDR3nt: TGTGCCAGCAGTTACCAAGGGGGATGGGGTGGCTACACCTTC

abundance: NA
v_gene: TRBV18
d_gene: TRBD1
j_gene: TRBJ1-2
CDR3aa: CASSRRDRGTNYGYTF
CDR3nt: TGTGCCAGCTCACGCCGGGACAGGGGCACTAACTATGGCTACACCTTC

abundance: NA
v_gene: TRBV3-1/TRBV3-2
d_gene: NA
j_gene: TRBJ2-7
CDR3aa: CASSQLSYEQYF
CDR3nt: TGTGCCAGCAGCCAACTCTCCTACGAGCAGTACTTC

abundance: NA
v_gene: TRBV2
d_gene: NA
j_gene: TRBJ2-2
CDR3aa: CASQYDRSNTGELFF
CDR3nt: TGTGCCAGCCAATACGACAGGTCGAACACCGGGGAGCTGTTTTTT

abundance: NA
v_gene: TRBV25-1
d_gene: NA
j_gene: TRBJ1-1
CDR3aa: CASSRYGNTEAFF
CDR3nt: TGTGCCAGCAGTCGGTACGGGAACACTGAAGCTTTCTTT

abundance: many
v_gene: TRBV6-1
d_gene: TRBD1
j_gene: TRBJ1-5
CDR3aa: CASSEAWTGGQPQHF
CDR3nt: TGTGCCAGCAGTGAAGCCTGGACAGGGGGTCAGCCCCAGCATTTT

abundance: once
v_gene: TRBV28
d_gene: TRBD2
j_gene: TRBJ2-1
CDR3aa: CASTLWSGGANEQFF
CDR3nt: TGTGCCAGCACCCTTTGGAGCGGGGGGGCCAATGAGCAGTTCTTC

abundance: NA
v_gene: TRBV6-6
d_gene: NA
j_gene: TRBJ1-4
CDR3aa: CASSRTANEKLFF
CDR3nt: TGTGCCAGCAGCAGGACAGCAAATGAAAAACTGTTTTTT

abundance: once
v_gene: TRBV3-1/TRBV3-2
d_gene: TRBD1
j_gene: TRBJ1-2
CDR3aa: CASSQRTGTDYTF
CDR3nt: TGTGCCAGCAGCCAGAGGACAGGGACGGACTACACCTTC

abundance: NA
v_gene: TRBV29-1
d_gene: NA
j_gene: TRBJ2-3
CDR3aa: CSVEVPSTDTQYF
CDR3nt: TGCAGCGTTGAAGTTCCAAGCACAGATACGCAGTATTTT

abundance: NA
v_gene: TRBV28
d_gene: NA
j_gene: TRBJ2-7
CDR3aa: CASSLASYEQYF
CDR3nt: TGTGCCAGCAGTTTAGCCAGCTACGAGCAGTACTTC

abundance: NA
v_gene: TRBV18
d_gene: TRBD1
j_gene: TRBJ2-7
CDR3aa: CASSPGQGSYEQYF
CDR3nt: TGTGCCAGCTCACCGGGACAGGGCTCCTACGAGCAGTACTTC

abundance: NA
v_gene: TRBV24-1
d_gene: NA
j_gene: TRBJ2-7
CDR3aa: CATSDSTATYEQYF
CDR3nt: TGTGCCACCAGTGATTCCACAGCCACCTACGAGCAGTACTTC

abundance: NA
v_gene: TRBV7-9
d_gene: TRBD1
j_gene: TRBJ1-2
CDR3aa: CASSYRGTVNNYGYTF
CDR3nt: TGTGCCAGCAGCTATCGGGGGACAGTGAATAACTATGGCTACACCTTC

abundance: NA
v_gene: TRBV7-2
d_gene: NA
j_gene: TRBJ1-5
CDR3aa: CASSVQGNQPQHF
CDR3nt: TGTGCCAGCAGCGTACAGGGAAATCAGCCCCAGCATTTT

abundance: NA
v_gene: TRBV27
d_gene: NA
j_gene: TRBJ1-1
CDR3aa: CASSILQGNTEAFF
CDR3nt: TGTGCCAGCAGTATCCTACAGGGGAACACTGAAGCTTTCTTT

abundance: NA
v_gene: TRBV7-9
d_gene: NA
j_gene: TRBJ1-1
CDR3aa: CASSFARGKTEAFF
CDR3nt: TGTGCCAGCAGCTTCGCCAGGGGAAAGACTGAAGCTTTCTTT

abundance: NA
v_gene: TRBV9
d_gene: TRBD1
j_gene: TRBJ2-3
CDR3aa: CASSPGTGVVQYF
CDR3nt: TGTGCCAGCAGCCCCGGGACAGGGGTTGTGCAGTATTTT

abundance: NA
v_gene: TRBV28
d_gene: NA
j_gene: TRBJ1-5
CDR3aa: CASSPRDISQPQHF
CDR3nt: TGTGCCAGCAGCCCCCGGGACATTTCTCAGCCCCAGCATTTT

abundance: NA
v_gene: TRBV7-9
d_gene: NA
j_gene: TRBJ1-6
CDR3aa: CASSFGTTQNSPLHF
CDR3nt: TGTGCCAGCAGCTTCGGGACAACCCAGAATTCACCCCTCCACTTT

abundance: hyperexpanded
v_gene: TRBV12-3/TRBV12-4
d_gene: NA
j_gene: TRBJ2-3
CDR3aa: CASRPSVADTQYF
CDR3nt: TGTGCCAGCAGACCGAGTGTTGCAGATACGCAGTATTTT

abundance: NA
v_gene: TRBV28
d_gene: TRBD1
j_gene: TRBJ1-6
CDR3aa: CASSPPGTGSRSPLHF
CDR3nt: TGTGCCAGCAGCCCTCCCGGGACAGGAAGTCGTTCACCCCTCCACTTT

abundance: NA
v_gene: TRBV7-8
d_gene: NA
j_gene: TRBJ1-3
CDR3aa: CASSPRWGPGNTIYF
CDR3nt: TGTGCCAGCAGCCCCCGATGGGGCCCTGGAAACACCATATATTTT

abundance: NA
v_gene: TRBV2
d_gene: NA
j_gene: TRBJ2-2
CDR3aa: CASRGHMNTGELFF
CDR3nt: TGTGCCAGCAGGGGACATATGAACACCGGGGAGCTGTTTTTT

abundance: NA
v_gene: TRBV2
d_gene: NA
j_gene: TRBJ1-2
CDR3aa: CASRETLVYGYTF
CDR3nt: TGTGCCAGCAGGGAAACTCTAGTCTATGGCTACACCTTC

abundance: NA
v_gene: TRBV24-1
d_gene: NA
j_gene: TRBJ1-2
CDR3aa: CATSGEGLGSYGYTF
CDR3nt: TGTGCCACCAGTGGCGAGGGCCTCGGGAGCTATGGCTACACCTTC

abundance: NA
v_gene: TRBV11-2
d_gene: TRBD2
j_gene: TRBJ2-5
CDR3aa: CASRHAGGRETQYF
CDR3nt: TGTGCCAGCAGGCACGCGGGGGGTCGAGAGACCCAGTACTTC

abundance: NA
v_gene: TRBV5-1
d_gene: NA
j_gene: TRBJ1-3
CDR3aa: CASSEGTGSGNTIYF
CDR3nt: TGCGCCAGCAGCGAAGGGACTGGCTCTGGAAACACCATATATTTT

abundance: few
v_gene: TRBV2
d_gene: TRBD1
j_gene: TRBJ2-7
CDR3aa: CASSVDRASHEQYF
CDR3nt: TGTGCCAGCAGTGTGGACAGGGCTTCGCACGAGCAGTACTTC

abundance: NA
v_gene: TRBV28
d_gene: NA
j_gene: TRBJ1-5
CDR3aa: CASSPTGLGNQPQHF
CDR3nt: TGTGCCAGCAGTCCCACAGGGTTGGGCAATCAGCCCCAGCATTTT

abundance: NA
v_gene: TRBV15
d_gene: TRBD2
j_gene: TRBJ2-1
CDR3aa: CATSLRTSGANEQFF
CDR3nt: TGTGCCACCAGCTTGCGCACTAGCGGGGCTAATGAGCAGTTCTTC

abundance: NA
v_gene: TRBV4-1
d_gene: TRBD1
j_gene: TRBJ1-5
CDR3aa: CASSQGRGGVQPQHF
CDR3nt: TGCGCCAGCAGCCAAGGCCGAGGGGGCGTGCAGCCCCAGCATTTT

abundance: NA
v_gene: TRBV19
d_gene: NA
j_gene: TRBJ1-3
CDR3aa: CASKIASSGNTIYF
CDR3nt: TGTGCCAGTAAGATCGCCAGCTCTGGAAACACCATATATTTT

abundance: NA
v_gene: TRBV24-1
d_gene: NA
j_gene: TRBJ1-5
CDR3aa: CATGDRTDQPQHF
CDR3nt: TGTGCCACCGGAGACAGGACAGATCAGCCCCAGCATTTT

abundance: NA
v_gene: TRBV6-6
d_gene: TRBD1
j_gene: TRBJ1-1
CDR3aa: CASRTKRDSGEAFF
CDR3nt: TGTGCCAGCAGAACAAAACGGGACAGCGGAGAAGCTTTCTTT

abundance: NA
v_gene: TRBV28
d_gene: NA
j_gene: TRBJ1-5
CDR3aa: CASSSPAGENQPQHF
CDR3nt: TGTGCCAGCAGTTCCCCGGCAGGGGAGAATCAGCCCCAGCATTTT

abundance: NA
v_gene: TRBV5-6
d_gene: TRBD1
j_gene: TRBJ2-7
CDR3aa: CASSLPGTEGDEQYF
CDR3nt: TGTGCCAGCAGCTTACCCGGGACAGAAGGGGACGAGCAGTACTTC

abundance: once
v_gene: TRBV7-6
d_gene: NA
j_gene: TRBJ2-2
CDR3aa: CASSQDISNTGELFF
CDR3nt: TGTGCCAGCAGCCAGGACATTTCGAACACCGGGGAGCTGTTTTTT

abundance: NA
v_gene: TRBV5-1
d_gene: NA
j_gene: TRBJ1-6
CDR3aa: CASSLGESNSPLHF
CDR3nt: TGCGCCAGCAGCTTGGGAGAATCTAATTCACCCCTCCACTTT

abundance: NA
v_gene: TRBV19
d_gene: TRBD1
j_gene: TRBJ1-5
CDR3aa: CASSRPGQGAGSNQPQHF
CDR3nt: TGTGCCAGTAGTCGACCGGGACAGGGGGCTGGTAGCAATCAGCCCCAGCATTTT

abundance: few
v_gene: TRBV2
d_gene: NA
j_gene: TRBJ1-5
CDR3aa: CASSPLPQPQHF
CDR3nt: TGTGCCAGCAGCCCACTCCCCCAGCCCCAGCATTTT